The 5 T cell receptor beta chains below come from one sample, sequenced in a study of cytomegalovirus exposure and HLA in healthy donors. PCR employed 60 Vbeta and 13 Jbeta primers. Sequenced by immunoSEQ multiplex PCR; TCRdb stores in-frame clones only, minus some. This sample has about 150,000 clones; about 88% occur once, and the top ten carry 2.3%. Sequencing used PBMCs. Source of these receptors: a young woman in good health and CMV-seronegative.

This clone has just one count. The chain couples TRBV19 to TRBJ1-5; 7 nucleotides agree with TRBD1. CDR3 length equals 15 residues. Germline V gives CDR1 LNHDA, CDR2 SQIVND (reference sequence). V was clipped by 4 bases and J by 5 bases; unmatched bases: 8. Here the CDR3 reads CASSTSRDRYQPQHF. CDR3 nucleotides: TGTGCCAGTAGTACCTCCCGGGACAGATATCAGCCCCAGCATTTT.

The chain carries TRBV6-1 and TRBJ1-6, with 8 bases lining up with TRBD1. The CDR3 totals 13 residues. V shed 7 bases and J 7 bases; nucleotides not matched to a gene: 3. Germline V gene sequence: CDR1 MNHNS, CDR2 SASEGT. The CDR3 bases are TGTGCCAGCACGACAGGGGAGAATTCACCCCTCCACTTT. Translated, it gives CASTTGENSPLHF.

This clone occurred once. The chain couples TRBV29-1 to TRBJ1-1; 9 bases align to TRBD1. The germline gives CDR1 SQVTM, CDR2 ANQGSEA. The CDR3 is 13 amino acids. The V and J ends lost 7 bases and 1 base, in that order; junction bases with no gene match: 4. CDR3: CSDGTGPNTEAFF. The CDR3 DNA is TGCAGCGACGGGACAGGGCCGAACACTGAAGCTTTCTTT.

The chain has TRBV6-5 and TRBJ2-7; TRBD2 aligns across 9 bases. Germline loops: CDR1 MNHEY, CDR2 SVGAGI. V was clipped by 2 bases and J by 4 bases; unmatched bases: 9. The CDR3 extends over 16 amino acids. The CDR3 spells CASSYALAGVGYEQYF. The CDR3, as DNA: TGTGCCAGCAGTTACGCCTTAGCGGGGGTGGGGTACGAGCAGTACTTC.

The chain has TRBV5-1 and TRBJ2-4; 7 positions match TRBD1. Losses at the gene ends were 2 bases for V and 8 bases for J; bases not matched to a gene: 4. Germline CDR1 is SGHRS and CDR2 is YFSETQ. The CDR3 length is 13 residues. The CDR3 DNA reads TGCGCCAGCAGCTTTAGCAGGGGGTACATTCAGTACTTC. Its translation: CASSFSRGYIQYF.